This is a list of T cell receptor beta chains from one sample in a study of human T cells and chemical hapten exposure. Using its own MiXCR run on the RACE reads, TCRdb lists one record per CDR3 protein. This repertoire shows around 340,000 distinct CDR3 sequences, approximately 6.3% found once; its top ten account for roughly 8%. The source was whole blood, collected in connection with sensitization to the hapten diphenylcyclopropenone (DPC). These TCRs come from a woman younger than 35 with alopecia areata. Some clones in this sample may be carry-over from other donors' samples. Both conserved end residues are part of each CDR3. A D gene is named only where the DNA matches it firmly. Only part of the rows carry a size: once, few, many, or a class if the clone is expanded.

j_gene: TRBJ1-2; v_gene: TRBV5-4; d_gene: .; abundance: .; CDR3aa: CASSLNRVHGYTF; CDR3nt: TGTGCCAGCAGCTTGAACAGGGTTCATGGCTACACCTTC
j_gene: TRBJ1-2; v_gene: TRBV6-6; d_gene: .; abundance: many; CDR3aa: CASSYWTDPSTF; CDR3nt: TGTGCCAGCAGTTACTGGACAGACCCGAGCACCTTC
j_gene: TRBJ2-3; v_gene: TRBV7-6; d_gene: .; abundance: .; CDR3aa: CASSQLNTDTQYF; CDR3nt: TGTGCCAGCAGCCAACTAAACACAGATACGCAGTATTTT
j_gene: TRBJ2-7; v_gene: TRBV4-3; d_gene: .; abundance: many; CDR3aa: CASSQDYGSLSYEQYF; CDR3nt: TGCGCCAGCAGCCAAGACTACGGCAGTCTCTCCTACGAGCAGTACTTC
j_gene: TRBJ2-1; v_gene: TRBV19; d_gene: TRBD1; abundance: .; CDR3aa: CASSDRGSSSYNEQFF; CDR3nt: TGTGCCAGTAGTGACAGGGGGTCGAGCTCCTACAATGAGCAGTTCTTC
j_gene: TRBJ2-7; v_gene: TRBV6-2/TRBV6-3; d_gene: .; abundance: .; CDR3aa: CASWAASSSYEQYF; CDR3nt: TGTGCCAGCTGGGCAGCCTCGAGCTCCTACGAGCAGTACTTC
j_gene: TRBJ2-4; v_gene: TRBV18; d_gene: .; abundance: few; CDR3aa: CASSPTGAGGNIQYF; CDR3nt: TGTGCCAGCTCTCCAACAGGGGCCGGGGGAAACATTCAGTACTTC
j_gene: TRBJ1-5; v_gene: TRBV20-1; d_gene: .; abundance: many; CDR3aa: CSARDLRGDNQPQHF; CDR3nt: TGCAGTGCTAGAGATTTGAGGGGAGACAATCAGCCCCAGCATTTT
j_gene: TRBJ1-3; v_gene: TRBV20-1; d_gene: .; abundance: .; CDR3aa: CSASDGVANTIYF; CDR3nt: TGCAGTGCTAGCGACGGGGTAGCAAACACCATATATTTT
j_gene: TRBJ2-4; v_gene: TRBV6-6; d_gene: .; abundance: .; CDR3aa: CASSYVQLAESKNIQYF; CDR3nt: TGTGCCAGCAGTTACGTACAATTAGCGGAGTCCAAAAACATTCAGTACTTC
j_gene: TRBJ1-2; v_gene: TRBV5-6; d_gene: .; abundance: .; CDR3aa: CASSLGKGGYTF; CDR3nt: TGTGCCAGCAGCTTGGGAAAGGGTGGCTACACCTTC
j_gene: TRBJ2-3; v_gene: TRBV5-5; d_gene: .; abundance: few; CDR3aa: CASSPLDLTDTQYF; CDR3nt: TGTGCCAGCAGCCCGCTTGACCTGACAGATACGCAGTATTTT
j_gene: TRBJ2-2; v_gene: TRBV29-1; d_gene: TRBD2; abundance: .; CDR3aa: CSVIGLAGQSNTGELFF; CDR3nt: TGCAGCGTTATCGGACTAGCGGGCCAATCGAACACCGGGGAGCTGTTTTTT
j_gene: TRBJ1-5; v_gene: TRBV6-5; d_gene: .; abundance: few; CDR3aa: CASREQINQPQHF; CDR3nt: TGTGCCAGCAGGGAACAGATCAATCAGCCCCAGCATTTT
j_gene: TRBJ2-6; v_gene: TRBV6-6; d_gene: .; abundance: .; CDR3aa: CASSYVGSGANVLTF; CDR3nt: TGTGCCAGCAGTTACGTAGGCTCTGGGGCCAACGTCCTGACTTTC
j_gene: TRBJ1-2; v_gene: TRBV7-8; d_gene: .; abundance: .; CDR3aa: CASSLNRVDYGYTF; CDR3nt: TGTGCCAGCAGCTTAAACAGGGTAGACTATGGCTACACCTTC
j_gene: TRBJ2-3; v_gene: TRBV7-3; d_gene: TRBD1; abundance: .; CDR3aa: CASSRQGGSTDTQYF; CDR3nt: TGTGCCAGCAGCCGACAGGGGGGGAGCACAGATACGCAGTATTTT
j_gene: TRBJ2-1; v_gene: TRBV12-3/TRBV12-4; d_gene: TRBD1; abundance: few; CDR3aa: CASRGSGGFYNEQFF; CDR3nt: TGTGCCAGCAGAGGTTCAGGGGGCTTTTACAATGAGCAGTTCTTC
j_gene: TRBJ1-1; v_gene: TRBV24-1; d_gene: .; abundance: .; CDR3aa: CATSGPGTEAFF; CDR3nt: TGTGCCACCAGTGGTCCGGGGACTGAAGCTTTCTTT
j_gene: TRBJ1-3; v_gene: TRBV29-1; d_gene: .; abundance: many; CDR3aa: CSVTSTGDTIYF; CDR3nt: TGCAGCGTAACGTCGACGGGGGACACCATATATTTT
j_gene: TRBJ1-1; v_gene: TRBV10-3; d_gene: .; abundance: many; CDR3aa: CAIGVSDFEAFF; CDR3nt: TGTGCCATCGGAGTCTCGGATTTTGAAGCTTTCTTT
j_gene: TRBJ2-7; v_gene: TRBV4-2; d_gene: TRBD1; abundance: .; CDR3aa: CASSSGQGLIRLEQYF; CDR3nt: TGTGCCAGCAGCTCCGGACAGGGTCTGATTCGGCTAGAGCAGTACTTC
j_gene: TRBJ1-1; v_gene: TRBV12-3/TRBV12-4; d_gene: .; abundance: .; CDR3aa: CASGPRGSTEAFF; CDR3nt: TGTGCCAGCGGACCCCGGGGGTCCACTGAAGCTTTCTTT
j_gene: TRBJ2-7; v_gene: TRBV6-5; d_gene: TRBD1; abundance: many; CDR3aa: CASSYSGTGEQYF; CDR3nt: TGTGCCAGCAGTTACTCAGGGACAGGAGAGCAGTACTTC
j_gene: TRBJ1-5; v_gene: TRBV7-9; d_gene: .; abundance: .; CDR3aa: CASSLGLYGDQPQHF; CDR3nt: TGTGCCAGCAGCTTAGGCTTGTATGGAGATCAGCCCCAGCATTTT
j_gene: TRBJ2-5; v_gene: TRBV12-3/TRBV12-4; d_gene: .; abundance: many; CDR3aa: CASSVGNGFETQYF; CDR3nt: TGTGCCAGCAGTGTTGGGAACGGCTTCGAGACCCAGTACTTC
j_gene: TRBJ1-1; v_gene: TRBV4-3; d_gene: .; abundance: few; CDR3aa: CASSQVHGAVTEAFF; CDR3nt: TGCGCCAGCAGCCAAGTTCACGGGGCGGTTACTGAAGCTTTCTTT
j_gene: TRBJ2-5; v_gene: TRBV5-1; d_gene: .; abundance: few; CDR3aa: CASSLEDSTAQYF; CDR3nt: TGCGCCAGCAGCTTGGAAGACTCGACGGCCCAGTACTTC
j_gene: TRBJ2-7; v_gene: TRBV27; d_gene: TRBD1; abundance: many; CDR3aa: CASSSLRQGRPSYEQYF; CDR3nt: TGTGCCAGCAGTTCCCTGAGACAGGGCCGACCTTCCTACGAGCAGTACTTC
j_gene: TRBJ2-1; v_gene: TRBV29-1; d_gene: .; abundance: many; CDR3aa: CSVEDVLTDEQFF; CDR3nt: TGCAGCGTTGAAGATGTGCTGACGGATGAGCAGTTCTTC
j_gene: TRBJ2-2; v_gene: TRBV7-2; d_gene: .; abundance: many; CDR3aa: CASSTRQSTGELFF; CDR3nt: TGTGCCAGCAGCACCCGACAGTCCACCGGGGAGCTGTTTTTT
j_gene: TRBJ1-2; v_gene: TRBV29-1; d_gene: .; abundance: few; CDR3aa: CSVEADLYGYTF; CDR3nt: TGCAGCGTTGAGGCAGATCTTTATGGCTACACCTTC
j_gene: TRBJ1-1; v_gene: TRBV5-1; d_gene: .; abundance: few; CDR3aa: CASGGTNTEAFF; CDR3nt: TGCGCCAGCGGAGGTACGAACACTGAAGCTTTCTTT
j_gene: TRBJ2-3; v_gene: TRBV28; d_gene: .; abundance: many; CDR3aa: CASSWGAGGTDTQYF; CDR3nt: TGTGCCAGCAGTTGGGGGGCAGGGGGCACAGATACGCAGTATTTT
j_gene: TRBJ1-2; v_gene: TRBV7-2; d_gene: .; abundance: .; CDR3aa: CASSLDQYYGYTF; CDR3nt: TGTGCCAGCAGCTTAGATCAGTACTATGGCTACACCTTC
j_gene: TRBJ2-3; v_gene: TRBV6-5; d_gene: .; abundance: many; CDR3aa: CASSYEEGTDTQYF; CDR3nt: TGTGCCAGCAGTTACGAAGAGGGGACGGATACGCAGTATTTT
j_gene: TRBJ2-5; v_gene: TRBV7-7; d_gene: TRBD2; abundance: few; CDR3aa: CASSFGALAGVGETQYF; CDR3nt: TGTGCTAGCAGCTTCGGGGCACTAGCGGGGGTTGGAGAGACCCAGTACTTC
j_gene: TRBJ1-5; v_gene: TRBV6-6; d_gene: .; abundance: few; CDR3aa: CASTSQGRQPQHF; CDR3nt: TGTGCCAGCACATCACAGGGAAGGCAGCCCCAGCATTTT
j_gene: TRBJ1-6; v_gene: TRBV5-1; d_gene: .; abundance: few; CDR3aa: CASSPTVRTVNSPLHF; CDR3nt: TGCGCCAGCAGCCCTACCGTCCGGACAGTCAATTCACCCCTCCACTTT
j_gene: TRBJ2-3; v_gene: TRBV25-1; d_gene: TRBD1; abundance: few; CDR3aa: CASSELGTGPTDTQYF; CDR3nt: TGTGCCAGCAGTGAGCTCGGGACAGGCCCCACAGATACGCAGTATTTT
j_gene: TRBJ2-3; v_gene: TRBV7-6; d_gene: TRBD2; abundance: .; CDR3aa: CASSLKTSGSF; CDR3nt: TGTGCCAGCAGCTTAAAGACTAGCGGCTCTTTT
j_gene: TRBJ2-5; v_gene: TRBV25-1; d_gene: TRBD1; abundance: many; CDR3aa: CASSHGTASQETQYF; CDR3nt: TGTGCCAGCAGCCACGGGACAGCTAGTCAAGAGACCCAGTACTTC
j_gene: TRBJ1-1; v_gene: TRBV2; d_gene: TRBD1; abundance: many; CDR3aa: CASSTRQGNTEAFF; CDR3nt: TGTGCCAGCAGCACCCGACAGGGTAACACTGAAGCTTTCTTT
j_gene: TRBJ1-1; v_gene: TRBV12-3/TRBV12-4; d_gene: .; abundance: few; CDR3aa: CASTVDGNTEAFF; CDR3nt: TGTGCCAGCACTGTGGACGGGAACACTGAAGCTTTCTTT
j_gene: TRBJ2-4; v_gene: TRBV29-1; d_gene: .; abundance: many; CDR3aa: CSGQWPAKNIQYF; CDR3nt: TGCAGCGGGCAGTGGCCAGCCAAAAACATTCAGTACTTC
j_gene: TRBJ2-3; v_gene: TRBV6-1; d_gene: TRBD2; abundance: many; CDR3aa: CASSDLAGAASTDTQYF; CDR3nt: TGTGCCAGCAGTGATCTAGCGGGGGCCGCCAGCACAGATACGCAGTATTTT
j_gene: TRBJ2-5; v_gene: TRBV4-2; d_gene: .; abundance: few; CDR3aa: CASSQVNSPQETQYF; CDR3nt: TGTGCCAGCAGCCAAGTGAACAGCCCCCAAGAGACCCAGTACTTC
j_gene: TRBJ2-5; v_gene: TRBV4-3; d_gene: .; abundance: many; CDR3aa: CATSPGLNEETQYF; CDR3nt: TGCGCCACCTCGCCTGGACTTAACGAAGAGACCCAGTACTTC
j_gene: TRBJ2-3; v_gene: TRBV4-2; d_gene: .; abundance: .; CDR3aa: CASSQERGRTDTQYF; CDR3nt: TGTGCCAGCAGCCAAGAGAGGGGTCGCACAGATACGCAGTATTTT
j_gene: TRBJ1-6; v_gene: TRBV20-1; d_gene: .; abundance: .; CDR3aa: CSATESSPLHF; CDR3nt: TGCAGTGCCACTGAATCCTCACCCCTCCACTTT
j_gene: TRBJ2-3; v_gene: TRBV3-1; d_gene: .; abundance: many; CDR3aa: CRINTQYF; CDR3nt: TGTCGTATAAATACGCAGTATTTT